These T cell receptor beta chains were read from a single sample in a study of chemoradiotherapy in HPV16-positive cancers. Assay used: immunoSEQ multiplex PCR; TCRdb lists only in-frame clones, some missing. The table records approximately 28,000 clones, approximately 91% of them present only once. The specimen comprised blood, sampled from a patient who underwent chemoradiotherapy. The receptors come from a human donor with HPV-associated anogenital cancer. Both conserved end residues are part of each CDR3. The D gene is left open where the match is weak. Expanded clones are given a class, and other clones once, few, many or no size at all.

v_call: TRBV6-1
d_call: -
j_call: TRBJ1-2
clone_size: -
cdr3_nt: TGTGCCAGCAGTGAAGGGTGGGGGGACACCTTC
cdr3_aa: CASSEGWGDTF

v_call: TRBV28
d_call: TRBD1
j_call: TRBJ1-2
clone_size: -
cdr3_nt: TGTGCCAGCAGTTTTGGGGACAGGGGGCCGGGGAACGGCTACACCTTC
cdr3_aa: CASSFGDRGPGNGYTF

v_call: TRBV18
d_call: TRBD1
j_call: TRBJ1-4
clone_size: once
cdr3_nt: TGTGCCAGCTCACCCCGGACAGGGAATGAAAAACTGTTTTTT
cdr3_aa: CASSPRTGNEKLFF

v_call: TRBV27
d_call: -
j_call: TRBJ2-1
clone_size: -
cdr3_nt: TGTGCCAGCAGTTCTATCGCCCCGGGACTGCACCTTAATGAGCAGTTCTTC
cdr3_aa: CASSSIAPGLHLNEQFF

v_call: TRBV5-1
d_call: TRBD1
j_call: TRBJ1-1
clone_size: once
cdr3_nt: TGCGCCAGCAGCGAGACAGGGGACACTGAAGCTTTCTTT
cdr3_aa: CASSETGDTEAFF

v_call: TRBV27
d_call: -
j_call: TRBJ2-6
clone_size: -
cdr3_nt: -
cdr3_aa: CASSSSLGANVLTF

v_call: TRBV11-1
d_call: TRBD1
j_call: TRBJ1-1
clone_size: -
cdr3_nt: TGTGCCAGCAGCCAACCAGACAGGGGGCGAAAGCGCACTGAAGCTTTCTTT
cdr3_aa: CASSQPDRGRKRTEAFF

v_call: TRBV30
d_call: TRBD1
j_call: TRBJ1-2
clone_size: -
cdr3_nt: TGTGCCTGGAGCGACAGGGCTGGCTACACCTTC
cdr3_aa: CAWSDRAGYTF

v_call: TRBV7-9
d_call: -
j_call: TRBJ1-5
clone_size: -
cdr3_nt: TGTGCCAGCAGCTTGGGTGGCGATCAGCCCCAGCATTTT
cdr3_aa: CASSLGGDQPQHF

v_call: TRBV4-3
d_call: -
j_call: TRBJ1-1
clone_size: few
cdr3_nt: TGCGCCAGCAGCCAAGCCCCCCCGGGGACTGAAGCTTTCTTT
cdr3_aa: CASSQAPPGTEAFF

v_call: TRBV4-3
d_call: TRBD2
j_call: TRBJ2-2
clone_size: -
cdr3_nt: TGCGCCAGCAGCCAAAGAGCGGGGGGCAACTCCCTTTTCACCGGGGAGCTGTTTTTT
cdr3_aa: CASSQRAGGNSLFTGELFF

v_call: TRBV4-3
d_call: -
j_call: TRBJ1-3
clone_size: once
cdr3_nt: TGCGCCAGCAGCCAAGATTGGAGCTCTGGAAACACCATATATTTT
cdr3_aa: CASSQDWSSGNTIYF

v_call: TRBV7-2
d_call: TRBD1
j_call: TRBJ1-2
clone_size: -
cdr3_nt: TGTGCCAGCAGCTTCGCCAAGTGGGGACAGCCCTATGGCTACACCTTC
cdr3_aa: CASSFAKWGQPYGYTF

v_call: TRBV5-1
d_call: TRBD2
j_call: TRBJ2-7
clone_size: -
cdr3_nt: TGCGCCAGCAGCAGAACGGGACTAGTTGGTCGCGAGCAGTACTTC
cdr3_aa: CASSRTGLVGREQYF

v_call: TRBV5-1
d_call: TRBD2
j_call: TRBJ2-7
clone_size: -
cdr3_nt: TGCGCCAGCAGCCTGGGGAGTAGCGGGAACGGCGAGCAGTACTTC
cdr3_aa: CASSLGSSGNGEQYF

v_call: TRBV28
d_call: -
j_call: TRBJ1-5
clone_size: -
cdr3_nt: TGTGCCAGCAGTTTATCTTGGGGTATGGTCAATCAGCCCCAGCATTTT
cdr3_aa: CASSLSWGMVNQPQHF

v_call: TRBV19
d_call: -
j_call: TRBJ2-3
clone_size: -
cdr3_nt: TGTGCCAGTAGTACAACTAGACCCACAGATACGCAGTATTTT
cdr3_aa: CASSTTRPTDTQYF

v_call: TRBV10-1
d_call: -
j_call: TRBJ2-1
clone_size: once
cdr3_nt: TGCGCCAGCAGTGAGAATCTGTTCGGTGAGCAGTTCTTC
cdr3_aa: CASSENLFGEQFF

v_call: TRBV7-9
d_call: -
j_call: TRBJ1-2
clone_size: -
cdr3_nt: TGTGCCAGCAGCGCAAACAGGGACGATGGCTACACCTTC
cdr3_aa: CASSANRDDGYTF

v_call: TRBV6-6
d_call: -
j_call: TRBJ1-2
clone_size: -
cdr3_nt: TGTGCCAGCAGTACCCAGAGGGCAGGCTCTCCGGGAGGCTACACCTTC
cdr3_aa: CASSTQRAGSPGGYTF

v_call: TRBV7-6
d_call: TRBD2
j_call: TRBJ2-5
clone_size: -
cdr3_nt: TGTGCCAGCAGCTTAGCGTCTAGCGGGAGCGGGGAGACCCAGTACTTC
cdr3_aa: CASSLASSGSGETQYF

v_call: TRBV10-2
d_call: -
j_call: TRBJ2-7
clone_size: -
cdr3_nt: TGCGCCAGCATGGGTGACTGGGACTACGAGCAGTACTTC
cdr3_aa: CASMGDWDYEQYF

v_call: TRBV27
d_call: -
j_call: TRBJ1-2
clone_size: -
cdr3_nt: TGTGCCAGCAGCCAAAGGTCGGGGGCGCTTGGCTACACCTTC
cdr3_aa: CASSQRSGALGYTF

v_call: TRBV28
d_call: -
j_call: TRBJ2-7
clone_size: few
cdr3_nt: TGTGCCAGCAGGGTCCCGGGACATCGGGGCGACTACGAGCAGTACTTC
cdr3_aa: CASRVPGHRGDYEQYF

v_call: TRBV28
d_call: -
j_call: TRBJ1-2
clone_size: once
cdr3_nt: TGTGCCAGCAGTTCGGGGCAGGACTCCTATGGCTACACCTTC
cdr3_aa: CASSSGQDSYGYTF

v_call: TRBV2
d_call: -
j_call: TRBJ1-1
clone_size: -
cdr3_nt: TGTGCCAGCAGCTCACAGGGATGGGGGAACACTGAAGCTTTCTTT
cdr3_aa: CASSSQGWGNTEAFF

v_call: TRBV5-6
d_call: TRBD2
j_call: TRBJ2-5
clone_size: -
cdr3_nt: TGTGCCAGCAGCTTGAGTAGCGGGGCACAAGAGACCCAGTACTTC
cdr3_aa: CASSLSSGAQETQYF

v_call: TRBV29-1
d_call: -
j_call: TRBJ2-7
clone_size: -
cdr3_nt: TGCAGCGTGGTGGACAGCTACGAGCAGTACTTC
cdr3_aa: CSVVDSYEQYF

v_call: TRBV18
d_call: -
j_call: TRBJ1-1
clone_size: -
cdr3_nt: TGTGCCAGCTCTACTAACCACTACAAGTGGGCAGGGCTTGGGGCTGAAGCTTTCTTT
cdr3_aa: CASSTNHYKWAGLGAEAFF

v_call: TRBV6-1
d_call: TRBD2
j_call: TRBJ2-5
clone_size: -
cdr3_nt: TGTGCCAGCAGTGATGGTGAACTAGCGGGAACGTGGGAGACCCAGTACTTC
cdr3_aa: CASSDGELAGTWETQYF

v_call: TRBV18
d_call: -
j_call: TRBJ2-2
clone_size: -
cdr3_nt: TGTGCCAGCTCACCACCTGTCACCGGGGAGCTGTTTTTT
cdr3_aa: CASSPPVTGELFF

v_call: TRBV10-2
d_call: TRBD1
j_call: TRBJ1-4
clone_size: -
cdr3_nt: TGCGCCAGCAGTGATTATGGACAGGAGGGTGGTGAAAAACTGTTTTTT
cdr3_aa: CASSDYGQEGGEKLFF

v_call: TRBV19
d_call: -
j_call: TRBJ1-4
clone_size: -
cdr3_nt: TGTGCCAGTACACCGTCGGGAGCAACTAATGAAAAACTGTTTTTT
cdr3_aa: CASTPSGATNEKLFF

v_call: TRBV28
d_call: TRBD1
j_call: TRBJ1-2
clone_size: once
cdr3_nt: TGTGCCAGCAGCCTTCAGGGGGCGCTGGGCTACACCTTC
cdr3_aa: CASSLQGALGYTF

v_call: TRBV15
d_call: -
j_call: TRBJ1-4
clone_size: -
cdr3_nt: TGTGCCACCAGCAGAGATTCAGGGCTGGGAGAAAAACTGTTTTTT
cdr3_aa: CATSRDSGLGEKLFF

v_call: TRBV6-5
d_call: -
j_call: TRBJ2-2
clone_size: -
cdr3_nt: TGTGCCAGCAGTGTATACAGGGACACCGGGGAGCTGTTTTTT
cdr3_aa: CASSVYRDTGELFF

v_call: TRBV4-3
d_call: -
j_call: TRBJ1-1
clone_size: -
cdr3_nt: TGCGCCAGCAGCCAAGATGCAGGTGGTGGCACTGAAGCTTTCTTT
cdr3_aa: CASSQDAGGGTEAFF

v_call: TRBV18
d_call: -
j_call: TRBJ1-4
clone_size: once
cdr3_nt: TGTGCCAGCTCACCACTAACCCTGTCCCTGGGTGAAAAACTGTTTTTT
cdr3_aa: CASSPLTLSLGEKLFF

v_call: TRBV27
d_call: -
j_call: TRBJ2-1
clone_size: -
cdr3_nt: TGTGCCAGCAGTCCCTGGACAGACGGCAATGAGCAGTTCTTC
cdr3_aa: CASSPWTDGNEQFF

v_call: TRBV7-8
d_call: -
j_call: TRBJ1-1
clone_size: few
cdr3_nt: TGTGCCAGCAGCCTTGACCATAACACTGAAGCTTTCTTT
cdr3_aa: CASSLDHNTEAFF

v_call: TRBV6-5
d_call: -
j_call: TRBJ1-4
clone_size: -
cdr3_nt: TGTGCCAGCAGTTCGCGCTTAAGCTCTAATGAAAAACTGTTTTTT
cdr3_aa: CASSSRLSSNEKLFF

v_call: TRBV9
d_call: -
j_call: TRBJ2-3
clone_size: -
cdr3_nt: TGTGCCAGTCGTCCAGCGGGCGGAAGGTCCACAGATACGCAGTATTTT
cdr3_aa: CASRPAGGRSTDTQYF

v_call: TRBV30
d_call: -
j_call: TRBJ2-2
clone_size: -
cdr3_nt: TGTGCCTGGGGTCCGGTCCTCGGGGAGCTGTTTTTT
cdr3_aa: CAWGPVLGELFF

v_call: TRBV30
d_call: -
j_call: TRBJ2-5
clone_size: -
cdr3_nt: TGTGCCTGGAGTGGGGGCGGAGAGACCCAGTACTTC
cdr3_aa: CAWSGGGETQYF

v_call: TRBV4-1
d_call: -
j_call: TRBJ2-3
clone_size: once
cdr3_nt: TGCGCCAGCAGAAAACAGAACACAGATACGCAGTATTTT
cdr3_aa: CASRKQNTDTQYF

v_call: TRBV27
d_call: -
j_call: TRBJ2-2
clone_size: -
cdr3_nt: TGTGCCAGCAGTTTAATGGGGGTAATTTCTACCGGGGAGCTGTTTTTT
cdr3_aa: CASSLMGVISTGELFF

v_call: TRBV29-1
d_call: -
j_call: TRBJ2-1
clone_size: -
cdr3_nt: TGCAGCGCGGCTTCCGGGACAAAATCCTACAATGAGCAGTTCTTC
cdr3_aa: CSAASGTKSYNEQFF

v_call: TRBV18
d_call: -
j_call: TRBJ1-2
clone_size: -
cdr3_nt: TGTGCCAGCTCACCACGTTCGGCGAGGCCAAACTATGGCTACACCTTC
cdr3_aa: CASSPRSARPNYGYTF

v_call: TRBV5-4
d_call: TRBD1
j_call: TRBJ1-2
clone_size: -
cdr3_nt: TGTGCCAGCAGCTATTCAGGGGGCGGCCTCGCCCTCGGCTACACCTTC
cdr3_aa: CASSYSGGGLALGYTF

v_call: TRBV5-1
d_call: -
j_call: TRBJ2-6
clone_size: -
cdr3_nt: TGCGCCAGCAGCTTCCCCACTGGGGCCAACGTCCTGACTTTC
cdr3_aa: CASSFPTGANVLTF

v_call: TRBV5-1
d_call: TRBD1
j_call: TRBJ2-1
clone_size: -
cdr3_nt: TGCGCCAGCAGCTTGGTTGTGGGACAGCACAATGAGCAGTTCTTC
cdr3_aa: CASSLVVGQHNEQFF

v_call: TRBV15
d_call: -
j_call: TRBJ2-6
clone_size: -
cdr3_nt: TGTGCCACCAGCAGAGATCCGGGGGCTGGGGCCAACGTCCTGACTTTC
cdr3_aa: CATSRDPGAGANVLTF

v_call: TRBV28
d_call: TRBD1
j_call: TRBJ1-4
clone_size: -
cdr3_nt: TGTGCCAGCACCTTTTTTGGGACAGGGTCTAATGAAAAACTGTTTTTT
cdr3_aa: CASTFFGTGSNEKLFF